The 10 T cell receptor beta chains reported below all come from one sample, sequenced in a study of cytomegalovirus exposure and HLA in healthy donors. PCR employed 60 Vbeta and 13 Jbeta primers. Here immunoSEQ multiplex PCR was the method, and the copy in TCRdb shows in-frame clones only, minus some. The repertoire holds about 140,000 clones, with 75% to 85% as singletons. What was sequenced was PBMCs. These receptors all come from a woman between 40 and 55 years old in good health and CMV-seronegative.

The gene calls are TRBV4-3 and TRBJ1-2; the D gene is possibly TRBD1 (6 bases). The germline V and J ends were trimmed by 1 base and 6 bases, with 15 bases remaining between them. The CDR3 consists of 15 residues. CDR1 LGHNA and CDR2 YSLEER come from the germline V gene. CDR3 sequence reads: CASSQGRGVRDGYTF. As DNA, the CDR3 is TGCGCCAGCAGCCAAGGCAGGGGAGTCCGTGATGGCTACACCTTC.

The genes are TRBV7-8 and TRBJ1-2; 8 bases map to TRBD1. J gave up 4 bases and V 4 bases, and 5 bases lay outside the gene matches. CDR1 is SGHVS, CDR2 FQNEAQ, per germline. The CDR3 covers 14 residues. The CDR3 DNA is TGTGCCAGCAGCTGGACAGGGACCTTCTATGGCTACACCTTC. Translation: CASSWTGTFYGYTF.

The chain links TRBV28 to TRBJ2-7; D is ambiguous. The germline V gene encodes CDR1 MDHEN and CDR2 SYDVKM. This CDR3 contains 11 residues. The V gene lost 4 bases and the J gene lost 3 bases, with 4 bases spanning the gap. The DNA of the CDR3 is TGTGCCAGCAGTTCGGTCTACGAGCAGTACTTC. Amino acid sequence: CASSSVYEQYF.

The rearrangement links TRBV29-1 to TRBJ2-7, with 7 bases aligning to TRBD1. The CDR3 consists of 13 residues. Germline-derived CDR1 and CDR2 are SQVTM and ANQGSEA. V was clipped by 1 base and J by 4 bases; unmatched bases: 4. In nucleotides, the CDR3 is TGCAGCGTTGAAGGCGACAGGGATTACGAGCAGTACTTC. As protein: CSVEGDRDYEQYF.

The chain has TRBV5-4 and TRBJ2-3, with D tentatively TRBD1 (6 bases). This CDR3 spans 14 amino acids. Trimming cost V 0 bases and J 6 bases, with 11 bases left between them. Germline assignment: CDR1 SGHNT and CDR2 YYREEE (reference sequence). Here the CDR3 reads CASSLEGGRDTQYF. The CDR3 DNA reads TGTGCCAGCAGCTTGGAAGGGGGTCGGGATACGCAGTATTTT.

The chain employs TRBV5-4 and TRBJ2-2; no firm D call. The CDR3 covers 14 residues. CDR1 and CDR2 (germline): SGHNT, YYREEE (reference sequence). Trimming left V 2 bases short and J 4 bases short, with 9 bases between. The CDR3 reads CASSLSDFTGELFF. The CDR3 DNA reads TGTGCCAGCAGCTTATCCGACTTCACCGGGGAGCTGTTTTTT.

CDR3 in amino acids: CASSVVIAGGEQYF. The CDR3, as DNA: TGTGCCAGCAGTGTGGTAATAGCGGGGGGGGAGCAGTACTTC. The chain employs TRBV6-1 and TRBJ2-7; 11 positions agree with TRBD2. J was trimmed by 7 bases and V by 4 bases; bases with no gene match: 6. The CDR3 consists of 14 residues. Germline values: CDR1 MNHNS, CDR2 SASEGT.

This chain connects TRBV4-1 to TRBJ1-6; tentative D call: TRBD1 (6 bases). The ends were cut back, 0 bases at V and 4 bases at J, with 13 bases in the middle. The CDR3 runs 17 residues. In germline, CDR1 is MGHRA, CDR2 YSYEKL. CDR3: CASSQDSRGNYNSPLHF. Written as DNA, the CDR3 is TGCGCCAGCAGCCAAGACTCCAGGGGAAATTATAATTCACCCCTCCACTTT.

The chain couples TRBV5-1 to TRBJ1-1, with 7 nucleotides matching TRBD1. V trimming: 4 bases; J trimming: 0 bases; junction bases outside the gene matches: 12. CDR1 and CDR2 (germline): SGHRS, YFSETQ. The CDR3 runs 17 residues. The CDR3 here is CASSLGQRSTMNTEAFF. Here the CDR3 DNA reads TGCGCCAGCAGCCTGGGACAGAGATCAACCATGAACACTGAAGCTTTCTTT.

The chain links TRBV27 to TRBJ1-2; D gene ambiguous. Germline V gives CDR1 MNHEY, CDR2 SMNVEV (reference sequence). The V gene lost 2 bases and the J gene lost 2 bases, with 6 bases spanning the gap. The length of the CDR3 is 13 residues. The CDR3 is CASSLGGNYGYTF. The CDR3 DNA sequence: TGTGCCAGCAGTTTAGGAGGGAACTATGGCTACACCTTC.